This TCR beta chain was identified during a study of identical twins. General study findings and limits: Excess sharing between twins was weaker in beta out-of-frame sequences. Carriage of fewer insertions was seen in abundant cord blood beta clonotypes, whereas memory repertoires showed none.

TCRdb passed the 5' RACE reads through MiXCR, listing each CDR3 protein once. This repertoire shows 1.5 million to 2 million distinct CDR3 sequences, about 32% found once; its top ten account for 0.27%. Of note for this clonotype: Its antigen is unknown.

Sequenced: cord blood. The sequence derives from a newborn girl in good health.

The chain's CDR3 is CASSIGQGAINEQFF. CDR3 bases: TGCGCCAGCAGCATTGGACAGGGGGCAATCAATGAGCAGTTCTTC. The chain has TRBV5-1 and TRBJ2-1; 11 nucleotides line up with TRBD1. Germline V lookup: CDR1 SGHRS, CDR2 YFSETQ. The CDR3 runs 15 residues. The V and J ends lost 4 bases and 6 bases, in that order; junction bases with no gene match: 6.